Included here is one TCR beta chain sequence, with context. Antigen unknown. It was with 60 Vbeta and 13 Jbeta primers that the PCR ran. The protocol was immunoSEQ multiplex PCR, while the TCRdb copy is restricted to in-frame clones and leaves out a portion. The sample shows 100,000 to 150,000 clones, just under 80% of them seen only once. The sample comes from a study of cytomegalovirus exposure and HLA in healthy donors. Overall study context: Clustering assigned approximately 78% of the roughly 420 genotyped donors to the Caucasian-associated ancestry cluster. General observations from the study: Cytomegalovirus association was assigned to about 180 TCR beta chains.

This CDR3 has 13 residues. CDR1 SGHAT and CDR2 FQNNGV come from the germline V gene. V gave up 5 bases and J gave up 4 bases, with 11 bases separating them. It was healthy bone marrow donors who served as donors. The chain joins TRBV11-2 to TRBJ1-1; D might be TRBD1 (5 bases). The receptor's source is a male donor in good health and CMV-seronegative. The material sequenced was PBMCs. This CDR3 is CASSETVRTEAFF. The CDR3 DNA follows: TGTGCCAGCAGCGAGACAGTTCGCACTGAAGCTTTCTTT.